This T cell receptor beta chain was captured in a study of T cells in Graves' hyperthyroidism and ophthalmopathy. There were TCR beta CDR3 regions amplified from RNA transcripts. With the HTBI primer set, the TCR CDR3 went through a first round of RT-PCR. Each CDR3 protein is one row after TCRdb ran MiXCR on the multiplex PCR reads. The table has roughly 840,000 distinct CDR3 sequences, more than 30% seen once. Per germline, CDR1 SGHVS and CDR2 FQNEAQ. CDR3 size: 18 residues. The sequence derives from a man aged 18 to 29 with Graves' hyperthyroidism. The specimen sequenced was blood. The chain carries TRBV7-8 and TRBJ2-5, with no clear D. Matching the DNA end better, TRBJ2-1 makes the J call doubtful. CDR3 protein: CASSLVALQGPSDNEQFF. CDR3 nucleotide sequence: TGTGCCAGCAGCTTAGTAGCCCTGCAAGGGCCGTCCGACAATGAGCAGTTCTTC.